This entry concerns a single T cell receptor beta chain. Its specificity is unknown. This sample was included in a study of graft-versus-host responses after intestinal transplantation. Study overall: Recipients were given multivisceral, liver-intestinal, or isolated intestinal transplants.

CDR3 length: 16 amino acids. Per germline, CDR1 GTSNPN and CDR2 SVGIG (reference sequence). V was shortened by 2 bases and J by 1 base, with 16 bases between the two germline ends. TCRdb's copy holds only in-frame clones and misses some; the assay was immunoSEQ multiplex PCR. The sample lists about 110,000 clones, 93% occurring once. Study-level points and caveats: Present in recipient marrow, GvH clones included some that appeared first in ileum or blood.

Sequencing used unstimulated CD8+ T cells sorted from spleen or lymph node cells, obtained before transplant. The TCR originated in a human donor who was the organ donor for an intestinal transplant. This chain links TRBV30 with TRBJ2-3, with D unresolved. CDR3 protein: CAWSPAALRGTDTQYF. CDR3 nucleotide sequence: TGTGCCTGGAGTCCGGCGGCCCTCCGGGGCACAGATACGCAGTATTTT.